The clone carrying this TCR beta chain appeared once. No antigen is known for it. These data come from a study of cytomegalovirus exposure and HLA in healthy donors. The CDR3 loop spans 13 amino acids. Trimming took 10 bases from V and 10 from J; bases not matched to a gene: 13. Germline V gene sequence: CDR1 MGHDK, CDR2 SYGVNS. Study observations and caveats: For most TCR beta V segments, an earlier analysis put the productive rate at about 87% or about 30% of the time.

A multiplex PCR was run with 60 Vbeta primers and 13 Jbeta primers. TCRdb's table, derived via immunoSEQ multiplex PCR, lists solely in-frame clones and lacks some. The sample yields 90,000 to 110,000 clones, over 60% seen once. The rearrangement links TRBV25-1 to TRBJ2-1; TRBD2 matches at 7 bases. The receptor's source is a man in his forties or fifties in good health and CMV-seropositive. Sequenced input: PBMCs. The CDR3 DNA reads as TGTGCCACCCGACTCGCGGGAGTGGACGAGCAGTTCTTC. This codes for CATRLAGVDEQFF. Supplemented by reference TRBV25-1 and TRBJ2-1, the full variable domain reads EADIYQTPRYLVIGTGKKITLECSQTMGHDKMYWYQQDPGMELHLIHYSYGVNSTEKGDLSSESTVSRIRTEHFPLTLESARPSHTSQYLCATRLAGVDEQFFGPGTRLTVL.